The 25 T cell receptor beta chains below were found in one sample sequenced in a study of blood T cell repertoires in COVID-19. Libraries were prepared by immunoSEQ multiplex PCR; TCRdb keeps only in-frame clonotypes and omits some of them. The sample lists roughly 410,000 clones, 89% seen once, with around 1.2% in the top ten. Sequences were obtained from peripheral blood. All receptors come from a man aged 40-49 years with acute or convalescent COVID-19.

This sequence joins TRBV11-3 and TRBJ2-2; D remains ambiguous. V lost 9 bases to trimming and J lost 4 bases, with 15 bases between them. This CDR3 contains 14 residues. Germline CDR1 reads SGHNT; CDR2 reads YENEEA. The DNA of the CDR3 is TGTGCCAGTCGAACGTTAAGCACCACCGGGGAGCTGTTTTTT. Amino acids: CASRTLSTTGELFF.

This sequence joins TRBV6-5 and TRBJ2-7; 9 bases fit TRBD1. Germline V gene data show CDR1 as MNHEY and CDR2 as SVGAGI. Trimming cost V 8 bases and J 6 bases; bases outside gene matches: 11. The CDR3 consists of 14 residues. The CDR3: CASQKGGQGTEQYF. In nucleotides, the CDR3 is TGTGCCAGCCAAAAGGGGGGACAGGGAACCGAGCAGTACTTC.

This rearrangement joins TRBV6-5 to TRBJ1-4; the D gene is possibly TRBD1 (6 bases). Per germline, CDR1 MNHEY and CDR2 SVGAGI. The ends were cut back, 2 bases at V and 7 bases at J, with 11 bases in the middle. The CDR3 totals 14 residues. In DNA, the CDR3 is TGTGCCAGCAGTTACCTCAGGGGCGTTGAAAAACTGTTTTTT. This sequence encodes CASSYLRGVEKLFF.

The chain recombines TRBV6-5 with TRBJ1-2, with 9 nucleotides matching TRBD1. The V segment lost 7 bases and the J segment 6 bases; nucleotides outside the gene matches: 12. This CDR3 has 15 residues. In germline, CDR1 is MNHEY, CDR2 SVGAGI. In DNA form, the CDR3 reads TGTGCCAGCAAATTCCCGGGACAGGGTAAAGATGGCTACACCTTC. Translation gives CASKFPGQGKDGYTF.

CDR3 sequence reads: CATSDPQENTGELFF. In DNA form, the CDR3 reads TGTGCCACCAGTGACCCCCAGGAGAACACCGGGGAGCTGTTTTTT. The rearrangement joins TRBV24-1 to TRBJ2-2; D not resolved. Germline values: CDR1 KGHDR, CDR2 SFDVKD. The V end was cut by 4 bases, the J end by 1 base, with 9 bases between. CDR3 length: 15 residues.

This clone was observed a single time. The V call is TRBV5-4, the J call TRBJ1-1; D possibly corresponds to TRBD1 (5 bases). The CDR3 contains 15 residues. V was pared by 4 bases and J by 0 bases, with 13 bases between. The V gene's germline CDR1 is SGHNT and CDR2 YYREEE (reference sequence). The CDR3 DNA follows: TGTGCCAGCAGCCCCCTGGGGGGGATGAACACTGAAGCTTTCTTT. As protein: CASSPLGGMNTEAFF.

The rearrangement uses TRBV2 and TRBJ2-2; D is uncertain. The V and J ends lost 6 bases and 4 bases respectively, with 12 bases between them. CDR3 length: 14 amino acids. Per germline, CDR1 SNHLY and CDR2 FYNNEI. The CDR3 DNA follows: TGTGCCAGCAGCGGAGTATTCCCCACCGGGGAGCTGTTTTTT. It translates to CASSGVFPTGELFF. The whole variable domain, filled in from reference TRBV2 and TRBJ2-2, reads EPEVTQTPSHQVTQMGQEVILRCVPISNHLYFYWYRQILGQKVEFLVSFYNNEISEKSEIFDDQFSVERPDGSNFTLKIRSTKLEDSAMYFCASSGVFPTGELFFGEGSRLTVL.

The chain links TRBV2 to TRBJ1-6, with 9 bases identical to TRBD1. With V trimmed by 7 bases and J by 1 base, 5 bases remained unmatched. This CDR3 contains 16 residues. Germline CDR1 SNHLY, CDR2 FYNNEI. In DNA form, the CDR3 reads TGTGCCAGCACCCGGGACAGGGCTTCCTATAATTCACCCCTCCACTTT. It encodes CASTRDRASYNSPLHF.

CDR3 protein: CASTRSGGGYTF. The CDR3 DNA reads as TGTGCCAGCACCCGGAGCGGTGGTGGCTACACCTTC. The V and J genes are TRBV2 and TRBJ1-2; D not resolved. Trimming removed 7 bases from V and 7 bases from J, with 13 bases in between. CDR3 length: 12 amino acids. Germline CDR1 SNHLY, CDR2 FYNNEI. Using reference TRBV2 and TRBJ1-2 for the parts outside the CDR3, the full variable domain is EPEVTQTPSHQVTQMGQEVILRCVPISNHLYFYWYRQILGQKVEFLVSFYNNEISEKSEIFDDQFSVERPDGSNFTLKIRSTKLEDSAMYFCASTRSGGGYTFGSGTRLTVV.

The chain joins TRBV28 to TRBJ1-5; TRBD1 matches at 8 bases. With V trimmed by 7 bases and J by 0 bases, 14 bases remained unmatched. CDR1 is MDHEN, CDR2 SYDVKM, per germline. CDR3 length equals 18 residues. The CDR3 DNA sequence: TGTGCCAGCACCTTGACAGGGGCATCGTATTATAGCAATCAGCCCCAGCATTTT. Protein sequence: CASTLTGASYYSNQPQHF.

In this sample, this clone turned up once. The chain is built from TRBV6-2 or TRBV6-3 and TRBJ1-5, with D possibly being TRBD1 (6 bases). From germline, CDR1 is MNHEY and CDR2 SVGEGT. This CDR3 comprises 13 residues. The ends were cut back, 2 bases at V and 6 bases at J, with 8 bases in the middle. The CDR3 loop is CASSYTGLQPQHF. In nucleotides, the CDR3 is TGTGCCAGCAGTTACACAGGGCTTCAGCCCCAGCATTTT.

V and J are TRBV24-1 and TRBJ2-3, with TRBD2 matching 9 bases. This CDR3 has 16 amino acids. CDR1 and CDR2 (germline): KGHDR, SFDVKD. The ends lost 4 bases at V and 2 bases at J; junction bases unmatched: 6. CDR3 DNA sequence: TGTGCCACCAGTGAAATCGGGACTAGCCTCACAGATACGCAGTATTTT. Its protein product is CATSEIGTSLTDTQYF.

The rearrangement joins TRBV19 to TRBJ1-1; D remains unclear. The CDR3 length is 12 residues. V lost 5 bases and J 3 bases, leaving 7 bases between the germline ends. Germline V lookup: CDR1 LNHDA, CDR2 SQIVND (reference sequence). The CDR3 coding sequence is TGTGCCAGTAGTTTCCCCGACACTGAAGCTTTCTTT. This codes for CASSFPDTEAFF.

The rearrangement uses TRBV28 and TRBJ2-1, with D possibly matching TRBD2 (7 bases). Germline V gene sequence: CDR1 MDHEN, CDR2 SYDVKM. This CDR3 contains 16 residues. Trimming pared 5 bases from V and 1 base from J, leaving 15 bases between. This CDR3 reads CASSPRGAESYNEQFF. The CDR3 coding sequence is TGTGCCAGCAGTCCCCGGGGGGCCGAATCCTACAATGAGCAGTTCTTC.

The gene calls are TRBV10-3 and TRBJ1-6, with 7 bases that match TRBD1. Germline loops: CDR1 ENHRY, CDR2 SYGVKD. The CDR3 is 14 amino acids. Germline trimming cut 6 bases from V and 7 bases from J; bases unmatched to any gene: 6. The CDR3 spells CAISLGQENSPLHF. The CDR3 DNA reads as TGTGCCATCAGCCTTGGACAGGAAAATTCACCCCTCCACTTT.

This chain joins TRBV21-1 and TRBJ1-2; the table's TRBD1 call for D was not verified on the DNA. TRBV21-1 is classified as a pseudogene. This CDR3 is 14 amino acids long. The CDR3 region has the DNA TGTGCCAGCAGCCGACCCTACAGGGACTATGGCTACACCTTC. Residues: CASSRPYRDYGYTF.

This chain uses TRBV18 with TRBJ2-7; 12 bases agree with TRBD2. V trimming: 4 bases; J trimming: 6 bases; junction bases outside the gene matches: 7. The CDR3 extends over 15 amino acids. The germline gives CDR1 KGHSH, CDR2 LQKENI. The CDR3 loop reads CASSLSTSGSREQYF. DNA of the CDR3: TGTGCCAGCTCACTCTCGACTAGCGGGAGTCGCGAGCAGTACTTC.

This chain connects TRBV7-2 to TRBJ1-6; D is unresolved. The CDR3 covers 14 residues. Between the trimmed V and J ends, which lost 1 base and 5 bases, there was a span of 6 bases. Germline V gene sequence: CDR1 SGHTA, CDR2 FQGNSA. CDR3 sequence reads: CASSLEPHNSPLHF. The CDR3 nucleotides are TGTGCCAGCAGCTTAGAGCCCCATAATTCACCCCTCCACTTT. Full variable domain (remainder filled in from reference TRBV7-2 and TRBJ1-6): GAGVSQSPSNKVTEKGKDVELRCDPISGHTALYWYRQSLGQGLEFLIYFQGNSAPDKSGLPSDRFSAERTGGSVSTLTIQRTQQEDSAVYLCASSLEPHNSPLHFGNGTRLTVT.

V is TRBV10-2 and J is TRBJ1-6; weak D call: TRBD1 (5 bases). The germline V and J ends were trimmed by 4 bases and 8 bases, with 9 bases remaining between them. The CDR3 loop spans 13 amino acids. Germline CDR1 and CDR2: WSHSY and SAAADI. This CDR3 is CASSAGKDSPLHF. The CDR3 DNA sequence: TGCGCCAGCAGTGCAGGGAAGGATTCACCCCTCCACTTT.

The CDR3 nucleotides read TGCGCCAGCAGCCAACCTCCGGGACAGGGCTTTTCACCCCTCCACTTT. This encodes CASSQPPGQGFSPLHF. The chain combines TRBV4-1 with TRBJ1-6, with 9 bases aligning to TRBD1. The CDR3 is 16 amino acids. CDR1 MGHRA and CDR2 YSYEKL come from the germline V gene. V lost 2 bases to trimming and J lost 9 bases; unmatched junction nucleotides: 8.

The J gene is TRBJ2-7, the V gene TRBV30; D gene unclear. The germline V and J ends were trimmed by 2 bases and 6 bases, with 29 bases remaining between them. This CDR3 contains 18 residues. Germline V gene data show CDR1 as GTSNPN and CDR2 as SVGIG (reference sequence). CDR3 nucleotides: TGTGCCTGGAGTAAGCGACCCGGCGGCTACCAACGTACCCCCGAGCAGTACTTC. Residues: CAWSKRPGGYQRTPEQYF.

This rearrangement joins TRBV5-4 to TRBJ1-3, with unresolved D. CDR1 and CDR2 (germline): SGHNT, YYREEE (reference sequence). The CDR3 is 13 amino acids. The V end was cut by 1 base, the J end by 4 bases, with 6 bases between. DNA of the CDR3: TGTGCCAGCAGCTTGTACGGGGGAAACACCATATATTTT. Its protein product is CASSLYGGNTIYF.

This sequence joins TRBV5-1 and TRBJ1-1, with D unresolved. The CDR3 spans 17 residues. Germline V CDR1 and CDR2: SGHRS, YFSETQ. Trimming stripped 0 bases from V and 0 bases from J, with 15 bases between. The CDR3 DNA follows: TGCGCCAGCAGCTTGGTTATGAGCCCCATTATGAACACTGAAGCTTTCTTT. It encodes CASSLVMSPIMNTEAFF. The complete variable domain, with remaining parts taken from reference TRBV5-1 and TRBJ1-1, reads KAGVTQTPRYLIKTRGQQVTLSCSPISGHRSVSWYQQTPGQGLQFLFEYFSETQRNKGNFPGRFSGRQFSNSRSEMNVSTLELGDSALYLCASSLVMSPIMNTEAFFGQGTRLTVV.

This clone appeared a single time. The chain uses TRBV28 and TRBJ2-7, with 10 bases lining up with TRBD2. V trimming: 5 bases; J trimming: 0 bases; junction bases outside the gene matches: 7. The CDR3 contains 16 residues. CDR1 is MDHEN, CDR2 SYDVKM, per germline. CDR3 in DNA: TGTGCCAGCAGTGGGACTAGCGTGACCCCCTCCTACGAGCAGTACTTC. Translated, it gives CASSGTSVTPSYEQYF.

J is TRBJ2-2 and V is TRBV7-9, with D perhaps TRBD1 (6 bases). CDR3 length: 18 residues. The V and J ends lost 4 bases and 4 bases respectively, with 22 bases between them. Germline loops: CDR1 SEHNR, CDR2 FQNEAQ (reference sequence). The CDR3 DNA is TGTGCCAGCAGCTCCTTCGGCCGCTCCTACAGGGCCACCGGGGAGCTGTTTTTT. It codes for CASSSFGRSYRATGELFF. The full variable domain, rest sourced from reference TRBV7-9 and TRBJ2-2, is DTGVSQNPRHKITKRGQNVTFRCDPISEHNRLYWYRQTLGQGPEFLTYFQNEAQLEKSRLLSDRFSAERPKGSFSTLEIQRTEQGDSAMYLCASSSFGRSYRATGELFFGEGSRLTVL.